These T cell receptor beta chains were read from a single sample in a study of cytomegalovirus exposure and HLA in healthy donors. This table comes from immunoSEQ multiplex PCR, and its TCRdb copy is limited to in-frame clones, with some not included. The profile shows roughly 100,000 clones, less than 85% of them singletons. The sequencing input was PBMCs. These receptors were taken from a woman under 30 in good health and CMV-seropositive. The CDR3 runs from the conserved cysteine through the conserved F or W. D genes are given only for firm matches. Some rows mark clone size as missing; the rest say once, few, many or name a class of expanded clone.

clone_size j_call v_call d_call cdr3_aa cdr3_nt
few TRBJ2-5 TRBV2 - CASTQEGETQYF TGTGCCAGCACGCAAGAGGGAGAGACCCAGTACTTC
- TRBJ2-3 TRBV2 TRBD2 CASSVLAGPSRTDTQYF TGTGCCAGCAGCGTCCTAGCGGGGCCTTCTCGCACAGATACGCAGTATTTT
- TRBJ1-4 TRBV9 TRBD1 CASSYRDSEKLFF TGTGCCAGCAGCTACCGGGACAGTGAAAAACTGTTTTTT
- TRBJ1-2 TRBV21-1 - CASSKEGQGAANYGYTF TGTGCCAGCAGCAAAGAGGGACAGGGGGCGGCTAACTATGGCTACACCTTC
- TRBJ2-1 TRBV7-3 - CASSSLGAAEQFF TGTGCCAGCAGTTCCCTAGGCGCGGCCGAGCAGTTCTTC
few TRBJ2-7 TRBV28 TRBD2 CASSGGLAVSYEQYF TGTGCCAGCAGTGGAGGACTAGCGGTCTCCTACGAGCAGTACTTC
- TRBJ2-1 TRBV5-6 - CASSLGSSYNEQFF TGTGCCAGCAGCTTAGGGAGCTCCTACAATGAGCAGTTCTTC
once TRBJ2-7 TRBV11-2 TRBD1 CASSTRQGHDEQYF TGTGCCAGCAGCACTCGACAGGGACACGACGAGCAGTACTTC
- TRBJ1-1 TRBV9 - CASEAVNTEAFF TGTGCCAGCGAGGCAGTCAACACTGAAGCTTTCTTT
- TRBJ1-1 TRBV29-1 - CSVEPGQEAFF TGCAGCGTTGAACCGGGACAAGAAGCTTTCTTT
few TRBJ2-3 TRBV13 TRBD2 CASSPTPGLAGTDTQYF TGTGCCAGCAGCCCCACCCCGGGACTAGCGGGCACAGATACGCAGTATTTT
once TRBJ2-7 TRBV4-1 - CASSQPLVGAYEQYF TGCGCCAGCAGCCAGCCCCTAGTGGGGGCTTACGAGCAGTACTTC
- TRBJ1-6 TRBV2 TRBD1 CASSQSQPGTDFSPLHF TGTGCCAGCAGTCAATCCCAACCCGGGACAGATTTTTCACCCCTCCACTTT
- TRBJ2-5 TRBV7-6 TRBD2 CASSLRGLAGGPLETQYF TGTGCCAGCAGCTTACGTGGACTAGCGGGAGGGCCTCTGGAGACCCAGTACTTC
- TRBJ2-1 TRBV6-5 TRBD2 CASAREGPYNEQFF TGTGCCAGCGCCCGGGAGGGCCCGTACAATGAGCAGTTCTTC
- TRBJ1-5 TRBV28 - CASSLVRADNQPQHF TGTGCCAGCAGTTTAGTCAGGGCCGACAATCAGCCCCAGCATTTT
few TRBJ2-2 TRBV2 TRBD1 CASSVLNRGTGELFF TGTGCCAGCAGTGTTCTGAACAGGGGCACCGGGGAGCTGTTTTTT
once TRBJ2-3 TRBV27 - CASSPRVAASTDTQYF TGTGCCAGCAGCCCCAGAGTAGCGGCCAGCACAGATACGCAGTATTTT
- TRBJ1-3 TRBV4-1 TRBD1 CASSQGPWDRETGNTIYF TGCGCCAGCAGCCAGGGTCCCTGGGACAGGGAAACTGGAAACACCATATATTTT
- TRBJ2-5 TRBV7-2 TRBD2 CASSLGGRGKTQYF TGTGCCAGCAGCTTAGGAGGGCGGGGGAAGACCCAGTACTTC
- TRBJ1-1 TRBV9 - CASSDDVGVGGAEAFF TGTGCCAGCAGCGATGACGTCGGGGTCGGGGGAGCTGAAGCTTTCTTT
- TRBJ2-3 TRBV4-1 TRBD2 CASSPTRTSGRNTQYF TGCGCCAGCAGCCCAACACGGACTAGCGGGAGGAATACGCAGTATTTT
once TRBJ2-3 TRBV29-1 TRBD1 CSVGGTGTGDSTDTQYF TGCAGCGTTGGGGGGACCGGGACAGGGGACAGCACAGATACGCAGTATTTT
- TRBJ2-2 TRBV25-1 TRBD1 CASSQQGAFGELFF TGTGCCAGCAGTCAACAGGGGGCTTTCGGGGAGCTGTTTTTT
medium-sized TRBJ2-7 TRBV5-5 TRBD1 CASSWDRGHEQYF TGTGCCAGCAGCTGGGACAGGGGCCACGAGCAGTACTTC
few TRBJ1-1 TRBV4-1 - CASSQGLTASVAFF TGCGCCAGCAGCCAAGGCCTTACAGCCTCTGTGGCTTTCTTT
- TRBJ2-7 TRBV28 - CASWSGQSSYEQYF TGTGCCAGTTGGAGCGGGCAGAGCTCCTACGAGCAGTACTTC
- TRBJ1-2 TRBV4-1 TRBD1 CASSQPGTGYGYTF TGCGCCAGCAGCCAACCCGGGACAGGCTATGGCTACACCTTC
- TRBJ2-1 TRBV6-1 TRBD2 CASIAAGVSNEQFF TGTGCCAGCATCGCGGCGGGAGTCAGTAATGAGCAGTTCTTC
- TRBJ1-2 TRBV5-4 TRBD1 CASSGTGTANYGYTF TGTGCCAGCAGCGGGACCGGGACAGCTAACTATGGCTACACCTTC